This entry lists 26 T cell receptor beta chains sequenced from one sample in a study of shared clonotypes between healthy human individuals. Assay: immunoSEQ multiplex PCR; the TCRdb copy retains only in-frame clones and omits some. The data contain about 1.1 million clones, 77% of them singletons. The sample taken for sequencing was memory CD4+ T cells from PBMCs. Specified subset: CD45RA-negative fraction. Source of these receptors: a young man in good health. Some clones in this sample may be carry-over from other donors' samples.

This clone was counted between two and nine times. The gene calls are TRBV7-3 and TRBJ1-1; D perhaps matches TRBD1 (5 bases). Trimming took 1 base from V and 0 from J, leaving 24 bases between them. The CDR3 is made up of 20 amino acids. Germline loops: CDR1 SGHTA, CDR2 FQGTGA. CDR3 sequence (DNA): TGTGCCAGCAGCTTAAGCCCCCAGGGAAAGGGCCCCCTATTGAACACTGAAGCTTTCTTT. Amino acid sequence: CASSLSPQGKGPLLNTEAFF.

V usage is TRBV4-3 and J usage is TRBJ1-5; D unresolved. CDR3 length: 15 residues. Per the germline V gene, CDR1 is LGHNA and CDR2 is YSLEER. V was clipped by 4 bases and J by 6 bases, with 16 bases between them. Here the CDR3 DNA reads TGCGCCAGCAGCCCCATTATAGGTGGGAGTCAGCCCCAGCATTTT. Protein: CASSPIIGGSQPQHF.

The chain couples TRBV7-2 to TRBJ2-7; D unresolved. The CDR3 is 12 residues long. CDR1 is SGHTA, CDR2 FQGNSA, per germline. The germline V and J ends were trimmed by 4 bases and 6 bases, with 10 bases remaining between them. This chain's CDR3 is CASSSKPFEQYF. DNA of the CDR3: TGTGCCAGCAGCTCGAAACCCTTCGAGCAGTACTTC. Full variable domain (rest looked up from reference TRBV7-2 and TRBJ2-7): GAGVSQSPSNKVTEKGKDVELRCDPISGHTALYWYRQSLGQGLEFLIYFQGNSAPDKSGLPSDRFSAERTGGSVSTLTIQRTQQEDSAVYLCASSSKPFEQYFGPGTRLTVT.

The sample holds a few counts of this clone. CDR3 sequence (DNA): TGTGCCAGCAGCCACGTCCAGGGGGCGCGGGATGGCTACACCTTC. This codes for CASSHVQGARDGYTF. The chain employs TRBV14 and TRBJ1-2; TRBD1 agrees at 8 bases. The CDR3 consists of 15 residues. Trimming cost V 3 bases and J 6 bases; bases outside gene matches: 9. Germline CDR1 and CDR2: SGHDN and FVKESK.

This clone was seen only once. The chain employs TRBV28 and TRBJ1-3; no reliable D call. Trimming took 2 bases from V and 4 from J, leaving 9 bases between them. The CDR3 is 14 amino acids. Germline CDR1 is MDHEN and CDR2 is SYDVKM. The CDR3 region has the DNA TGTGCCAGCAGTTTAAGAGGTTCCGGAAACACCATATATTTT. This encodes CASSLRGSGNTIYF.

Comment on this clone: Other DNA sequences in the sample encode the same CDR3. This chain connects TRBV5-1 to TRBJ2-5, with D perhaps given as TRBD1 or TRBD2 (5 bases each). CDR1 and CDR2 from the germline V gene are SGHRS and YFSETQ. Trimming pared 5 bases from V and 2 bases from J, leaving 10 bases between. This CDR3 spans 13 amino acids. The CDR3 is CASSPGAQETQYF. The CDR3 nucleotides are TGCGCCAGCAGTCCCGGGGCACAAGAGACCCAGTACTTC.

The chain recombines TRBV6-6 with TRBJ2-3; no definite D call. Germline V gene sequence: CDR1 MNHNY, CDR2 SVGAGI (reference sequence). The CDR3 sequence is 16 residues long. V was shortened by 6 bases and J by 4 bases, with 20 bases between the two germline ends. CDR3 DNA sequence: TGTGCCAGCAGATTGGCCCGACTGAGAGCTTCAGATACGCAGTATTTT. It translates to CASRLARLRASDTQYF.

This chain connects TRBV6-6 to TRBJ2-3, with 14 bases fitting TRBD2. The CDR3 is 15 amino acids. Germline-derived CDR1 and CDR2 are MNHNY and SVGAGI (reference sequence). The trim removed 6 bases at V and 4 bases at J, leaving 3 bases unmatched. The CDR3, as DNA: TGTGCCAGCAGCGGACTAGCGGGAGGAGCAGATACGCAGTATTTT. This encodes CASSGLAGGADTQYF.

Note on this clone: This specimen includes other DNA sequences encoding the same CDR3. This chain joins TRBV5-1 and TRBJ1-1; D gene ambiguous. The V end was cut by 0 bases, the J end by 0 bases, with 3 bases between. This CDR3 comprises 13 residues. Germline CDR1 reads SGHRS; CDR2 reads YFSETQ. CDR3: CASSLVVNTEAFF. Here the CDR3 DNA reads TGCGCCAGCAGCTTGGTTGTGAACACTGAAGCTTTCTTT.

The chain is built from TRBV6-1 and TRBJ2-7; D may be TRBD1 (7 bases). V lost 0 bases to trimming and J lost 2 bases, with 17 bases between them. This CDR3 has 17 residues. CDR1 and CDR2 from the germline V gene are MNHNS and SASEGT. The CDR3 here is CASSEALGQGGTYEQYF. The CDR3 DNA is TGTGCCAGCAGTGAAGCGCTGGGGCAGGGGGGCACCTACGAGCAGTACTTC.

The chain recombines TRBV6-5 with TRBJ1-2; a possible D gene is TRBD1 (5 bases). The V end was cut by 2 bases, the J end by 4 bases, with 11 bases between. This CDR3 region has 14 residues. Germline V gene data show CDR1 as MNHEY and CDR2 as SVGAGI. The chain's CDR3 is CASSYRRQTYGYTF. DNA for the CDR3: TGTGCCAGCAGTTACAGGAGACAGACCTATGGCTACACCTTC.

The CDR3 here is CASSYLGGKETQYF. The CDR3 coding sequence is TGCGCCAGCAGCTACTTGGGCGGGAAAGAGACCCAGTACTTC. The chain couples TRBV5-1 to TRBJ2-5; D possibly corresponds to TRBD2 (6 bases). Trimming took 3 bases from V and 3 from J, leaving 12 bases between them. Germline CDR1 and CDR2: SGHRS and YFSETQ. The CDR3 consists of 14 residues.

The chain links TRBV18 to TRBJ1-4; D is uncertain. Germline lookup yields CDR1 KGHSH and CDR2 LQKENI. Trimming pared 4 bases from V and 5 bases from J, leaving 5 bases between. CDR3 length: 12 residues. The CDR3 loop is CASSQENEKLFF. CDR3 sequence (DNA): TGTGCCAGCTCACAGGAAAATGAAAAACTGTTTTTT. Supplemented by reference TRBV18 and TRBJ1-4, the full variable domain reads NAGVMQNPRHLVRRRGQEARLRCSPMKGHSHVYWYRQLPEEGLKFMVYLQKENIIDESGMPKERFSAEFPKEGPSILRIQQVVRGDSAAYFCASSQENEKLFFGSGTQLSVL.

This clone was detected a few times. This chain links TRBV19 with TRBJ2-2, with TRBD1 as a possible D gene (7 bases). From germline, CDR1 is LNHDA and CDR2 SQIVND (reference sequence). Deletions cut 6 bases from V and 3 bases from J, with 17 bases between. CDR3 length: 16 amino acids. CDR3 amino acids: CASRRGTAEYTGELFF. The CDR3 DNA reads as TGTGCCAGTAGACGCGGGACAGCGGAATACACCGGGGAGCTGTTTTTT.

This clone has more than one count but fewer than ten. This chain uses TRBV7-2 with TRBJ2-5; 13 positions match TRBD2. Trimming took 3 bases from V and 5 from J; bases not matched to a gene: 6. This CDR3 region has 16 residues. From germline, CDR1 is SGHTA and CDR2 FQGNSA. The CDR3 reads CASSFTSGRASETQYF. The CDR3 bases are TGTGCCAGCAGCTTTACTAGCGGGAGGGCCTCCGAGACCCAGTACTTC. Supplemented by reference TRBV7-2 and TRBJ2-5, the full variable domain reads GAGVSQSPSNKVTEKGKDVELRCDPISGHTALYWYRQSLGQGLEFLIYFQGNSAPDKSGLPSDRFSAERTGGSVSTLTIQRTQQEDSAVYLCASSFTSGRASETQYFGPGTRLLVL.

This clone has only a few counts. The same CDR3 also results from other DNA sequences found in this sample. The chain employs TRBV29-1 and TRBJ1-2; TRBD1 is a possible D gene (5 bases). Trimming took off 3 bases at V and 6 bases at J, with 8 bases between the two ends. CDR1 is SQVTM and CDR2 is ANQGSEA in the germline V gene. This CDR3 is built from 11 residues. CDR3 sequence (DNA): TGCAGCGTTGAGAGGGGTGATGGCTACACCTTC. Amino acids: CSVERGDGYTF.

This chain joins TRBV11-2 and TRBJ2-2; 8 bases are a match to TRBD2. Trimming took 5 bases from V and 4 from J; bases not matched to a gene: 9. CDR3 length equals 16 residues. Germline CDR1 reads SGHAT; CDR2 reads FQNNGV. The CDR3 sequence is CASSRGVAGFTGELFF. The CDR3, as DNA: TGTGCCAGCAGCCGCGGAGTAGCGGGATTCACCGGGGAGCTGTTTTTT. Full variable domain (outside the CDR3, taken from reference TRBV11-2 and TRBJ2-2): EAGVAQSPRYKIIEKRQSVAFWCNPISGHATLYWYQQILGQGPKLLIQFQNNGVVDDSQLPKDRFSAERLKGVDSTLKIQPAKLEDSAVYLCASSRGVAGFTGELFFGEGSRLTVL.

This clone appeared a single time. The chain employs TRBV5-6 and TRBJ2-5, with no clear D. The germline V gene encodes CDR1 SGHDT and CDR2 YYEEEE. The length of the CDR3 is 15 residues. Trimming cost V 0 bases and J 1 base, with 10 bases left between them. In nucleotides, the CDR3 is TGTGCCAGCAGCTTGGCCGCAGGCATCCAAGAGACCCAGTACTTC. This codes for CASSLAAGIQETQYF.

This chain connects TRBV4-1 to TRBJ1-6; D uncertain. The germline gives CDR1 MGHRA, CDR2 YSYEKL. CDR3 size: 15 residues. Trimming shortened V by 6 bases and J by 10 bases, and 19 bases separated the two germline ends. The CDR3 coding sequence is TGCGCCAGCAGTCGAGACTGGTCCCTTGGATCACCCCTCCACTTT. The encoded protein is CASSRDWSLGSPLHF.

The rearrangement joins TRBV29-1 to TRBJ2-3; 10 bases agree with TRBD2. V was clipped by 7 bases and J by 2 bases; unmatched bases: 6. This CDR3 is 14 amino acids long. Germline loops: CDR1 SQVTM, CDR2 ANQGSEA. The CDR3 spells CSALTSGLTDTQYF. As DNA, the CDR3 is TGCAGCGCCCTGACTAGCGGGCTCACAGATACGCAGTATTTT.

This clone was detected a few times. The chain couples TRBV4-1 to TRBJ2-1; possible D gene TRBD1, 6 bases. The CDR3 totals 15 residues. V dropped 6 bases and J dropped 2 bases, with 14 bases sitting between them. CDR1 and CDR2 (germline): MGHRA, YSYEKL. The CDR3 reads CASRYQGTPYNEQFF. DNA of the CDR3: TGCGCCAGCAGGTATCAGGGGACCCCCTACAATGAGCAGTTCTTC.

The chain carries TRBV28 and TRBJ2-1; 8 nucleotides agree with TRBD2. This CDR3 has 15 amino acids. Unmatched junction bases numbered 7, after V lost 2 bases and J lost 7 bases. From germline, CDR1 is MDHEN and CDR2 SYDVKM. The CDR3 nucleotides read TGTGCCAGCAGTTTAGCGGGAGGTATGGTTAATGAGCAGTTCTTC. As protein: CASSLAGGMVNEQFF.

A few counts support this clone. V is TRBV29-1 and J is TRBJ2-5, with 10 bases fitting TRBD2. Trimming took 4 bases from V and 5 from J; bases not matched to a gene: 7. This CDR3 is 14 amino acids long. The germline gives CDR1 SQVTM, CDR2 ANQGSEA. CDR3 protein: CSVVSSGSGETQYF. The CDR3 nucleotides read TGCAGCGTTGTCTCTAGCGGGAGCGGGGAGACCCAGTACTTC.

CDR3 DNA: TGCGCCAGCAGCTTGGGACTTTCCAGCGAGACCCAGTACTTC. Translating it yields CASSLGLSSETQYF. The rearrangement uses TRBV5-1 and TRBJ2-5; D remains ambiguous. The V end lost 0 bases, the J end lost 5 bases, and 11 bases lay between the germline ends. The germline CDR1 and CDR2 sequences are SGHRS and YFSETQ. The CDR3 is 14 residues long.

Comment on this clone: The identical CDR3 is also encoded by other nucleotide sequences in the sample. V is TRBV2 and J is TRBJ2-6, with D perhaps TRBD2 (6 bases). V was shortened by 5 bases and J by 3 bases, with 11 bases between the two germline ends. The CDR3 length is 15 residues. Germline loops: CDR1 SNHLY, CDR2 FYNNEI. The CDR3 sequence: CASSRGGSGANVLTF. The DNA of the CDR3 is TGTGCCAGCAGTAGAGGAGGGAGTGGGGCCAACGTCCTGACTTTC.

This clone was counted only a few times. The rearrangement uses TRBV15 and TRBJ2-5; D may correspond to TRBD1 or TRBD2 (5 bases each). The CDR3 totals 13 residues. The germline V gene encodes CDR1 LNHNV and CDR2 YYDKDF (reference sequence). V lost 5 bases to trimming and J lost 6 bases, with 13 bases between them. CDR3 DNA sequence: TGTGCCACCAGCCCAGGGAGCCGGAAGACCCAGTACTTC. Translating gives CATSPGSRKTQYF.